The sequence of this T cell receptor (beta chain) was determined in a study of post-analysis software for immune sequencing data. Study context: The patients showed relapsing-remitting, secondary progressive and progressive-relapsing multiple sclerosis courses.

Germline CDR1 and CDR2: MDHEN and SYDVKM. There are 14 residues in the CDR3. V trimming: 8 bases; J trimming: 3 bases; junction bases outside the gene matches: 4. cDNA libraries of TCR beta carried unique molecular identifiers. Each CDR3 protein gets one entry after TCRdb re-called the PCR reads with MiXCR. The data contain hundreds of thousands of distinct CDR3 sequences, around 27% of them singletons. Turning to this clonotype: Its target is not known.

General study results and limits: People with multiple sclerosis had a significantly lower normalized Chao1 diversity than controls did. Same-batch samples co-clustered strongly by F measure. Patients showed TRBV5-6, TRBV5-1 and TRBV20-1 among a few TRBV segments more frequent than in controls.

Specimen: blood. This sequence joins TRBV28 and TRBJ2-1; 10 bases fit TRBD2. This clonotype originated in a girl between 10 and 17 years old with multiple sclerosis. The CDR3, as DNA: TGTGCCAGCTTCACTAGCGGGAACTACAATGAGCAGTTCTTC. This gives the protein CASFTSGNYNEQFF.